A selection of T cell receptor beta chains follows, all from one sample in a study of a mutant IDH1 vaccine in newly diagnosed glioma. The assay was immunoSEQ multiplex PCR, and TCRdb's table has in-frame clones only and misses some. The data show 26,000 or so clones, roughly 80% seen once. These receptors' targets are unknown. Sequenced material: PBMCs, taken from a glioma patient whose treatment included an IDH1 peptide vaccine. These receptors all come from a young man with glioma. The CDR3 runs from the conserved cysteine through the conserved F or W. D genes are given only for firm matches. The size entry is marked missing in some rows and otherwise reads once, few, many or a size class.

TGTGCCAGCAGCGTAGGGGACAGGGCGGGTTGGATGCAAGAGACCCAGTACTTC CASSVGDRAGWMQETQYF NA TRBJ2-5 TRBV5-4 TRBD1
TGTGCCAGCAGCTGGACGGAGGGGGCTAGCACAGATACGCAGTATTTT CASSWTEGASTDTQYF once TRBJ2-3 TRBV5-6 NA
TGTGCCAGCAGCTTGGTGGACTCCGAAAATCAGCCCCAGCATTTT CASSLVDSENQPQHF NA TRBJ1-5 TRBV7-2 NA
TGTGCCAGCAGTTCCGGGACGGTCTATGGCTACACCTTC CASSSGTVYGYTF NA TRBJ1-2 TRBV28 NA
TGTGCCAGTAGTATCCGGGACAGCAATCAGCCCCAGCATTTT CASSIRDSNQPQHF few TRBJ1-5 TRBV19 NA
TGCGCCAGCAGTGGACAGTCCTACGAGCAGTACTTC CASSGQSYEQYF few TRBJ2-7 TRBV10-1 NA
TGTGCCAGCAGTCCACTAGCGGGAGGCAATGAGCAGTTCTTC CASSPLAGGNEQFF NA TRBJ2-1 TRBV27 TRBD2
TGTGCCAGCAGCTTAGTCCACGCTAGCAATCAGCCCCAGCATTTT CASSLVHASNQPQHF NA TRBJ1-5 TRBV7-2 NA
TGTGCCAGCTCCCCAGGACAGGCCACGGGTGAAAAACTGTTTTTT CASSPGQATGEKLFF NA TRBJ1-4 TRBV18 TRBD1
TGTGCCAGCAGCTTGGGGCCGGGGCAGTACTTC CASSLGPGQYF once TRBJ2-7 TRBV5-6 NA
TGTGCCGCAATGCGCTATAATTCACCCCTCCACTTT CAAMRYNSPLHF NA TRBJ1-6 TRBV30 NA
TGTGCCAGCAGACGGGGGAGGGATCAGCCCCAGCATTTT CASRRGRDQPQHF NA TRBJ1-5 TRBV27 NA
TGTGCCAGCAGTTCTTCCAGGGGAAACAATGAGCAGTTCTTC CASSSSRGNNEQFF once TRBJ2-1 TRBV2 NA
TGCGCCAGCAGCCAAGCCCCTAGCGGGGGGCCGGGTCAGCAGTTCTTC CASSQAPSGGPGQQFF NA TRBJ2-1 TRBV4-1 TRBD2
TGTGCCAGCAGTGAAATGCCCTACGGTCCAAGCTCCTACAATGAGCAGTTCTTC CASSEMPYGPSSYNEQFF NA TRBJ2-1 TRBV2 NA
TGTGCCAGCAGCTTAGCAGACTTGAATAATTCACCCCTCCACTTT CASSLADLNNSPLHF NA TRBJ1-6 TRBV7-9 NA
TGTGCCAGCAGTGGGGAGGCGGATTCACCCCTCCACTTT CASSGEADSPLHF NA TRBJ1-6 TRBV2 NA
TGCGCCAGCAGCCAAGGCCAAGGGTTCCCTTACGAGCAGTACTTC CASSQGQGFPYEQYF once TRBJ2-7 TRBV4-1 NA
TGTGCCAGCAGCTCCCTCTACGAGCAGTACTTC CASSSLYEQYF NA TRBJ2-7 TRBV7-2 NA
TGTGCCTGGAGCGGATTAGGGATGCATAGCAATCAGCCCCAGCATTTT CAWSGLGMHSNQPQHF NA TRBJ1-5 TRBV30 NA
TGCAGCGTCGACGGGGGACCGGGGGTTCGGGAGCAGTACTTC CSVDGGPGVREQYF NA TRBJ2-7 TRBV29-1 NA
TGTGCCAGCAGCCAAACGGGGACAGGTTTGAACACTGAAGCTTTCTTT CASSQTGTGLNTEAFF NA TRBJ1-1 TRBV6-6 TRBD1
TGTGCCAGCAGCCTGTGGGGGGGGGCCGATACGCAGTATTTT CASSLWGGADTQYF NA TRBJ2-3 TRBV5-5 NA
TGTGCCAGCAGCTTAGGGCCCCGGGACAGGAGGGGGAATGAAGCTTTCTTT CASSLGPRDRRGNEAFF NA TRBJ1-1 TRBV7-9 TRBD1
TGTGCCAGCAGCGTAGGTCCCGTTCCAGATACGCAGTATTTT CASSVGPVPDTQYF few TRBJ2-3 TRBV9 NA
TGTGCCAGCAGCTTAGACGGGGAGCTGTTTTTT CASSLDGELFF NA TRBJ2-2 TRBV7-2 NA
TGTGCCAGCAGCGAACCAACTGAAGCTTTCTTT CASSEPTEAFF NA TRBJ1-1 TRBV2 NA
TGCAGCGTTGAAGATTTCCCGGACAGGAACTATGGCTACACCTTC CSVEDFPDRNYGYTF NA TRBJ1-2 TRBV29-1 TRBD1
TGTGCCAGTAGTACCGAGGGGGTGAACACTGAAGCTTTCTTT CASSTEGVNTEAFF NA TRBJ1-1 TRBV19 NA
TGTGCCAGCAGTGCCCCCGGGACAGGGGGCGGCGAGCAGTACTTC CASSAPGTGGGEQYF NA TRBJ2-7 TRBV6-1 TRBD1
TGTGCCAGCAGCGAGCTCGGGAGGGATGAGCAGTTCTTC CASSELGRDEQFF NA TRBJ2-1 TRBV9 TRBD2
TGTGCCAGCAGCCCGGGGGGGATATCCGGGGAGCTGTTTTTT CASSPGGISGELFF NA TRBJ2-2 TRBV5-6 TRBD2
TGCGCCAGCAGCTTGGTTGAAACCGGGGAGCTGTTTTTT CASSLVETGELFF NA TRBJ2-2 TRBV5-1 NA
TGTGCCAGCTCACCAGCCAACCTCGGTGAAAAACTGTTTTTT CASSPANLGEKLFF NA TRBJ1-4 TRBV18 NA
TGTGCCTGGAGTGTACAGAGCGGGAGCTACGAGCAGTACTTC CAWSVQSGSYEQYF NA TRBJ2-7 TRBV30 TRBD2
TGTGCCAGCAGCGGGCCGGGTCTGAATAATTCACCCCTCCACTTT CASSGPGLNNSPLHF few TRBJ1-6 TRBV11-2 NA
TGTGCCAGCAGTGAAATGGCAGGGGATAGCTATGGCTACACCTTC CASSEMAGDSYGYTF NA TRBJ1-2 TRBV6-1 NA
TGTGCCGCCGCCCTTAGCGGTAGCACAGATACGCAGTATTTT CAAALSGSTDTQYF NA TRBJ2-3 TRBV10-3 NA
TGCAGCGTCGAACAGGGTAATGGGCCCCAGCATTTT CSVEQGNGPQHF NA TRBJ1-5 TRBV29-1 NA
TGTGCCAGCGGGGACAGGCCAAACTATGGCTACACCTTC CASGDRPNYGYTF NA TRBJ1-2 TRBV6-5 TRBD1